This TCR beta chain was recorded in a study of blood T cell repertoires in COVID-19. Across the study: Spain, Italy and the United States supplied samples that represented acute and convalescent COVID-19.

In the study's own analysis: Cell counts per sample came from amplifying reference gene primers. Sequencing was performed with immunoSEQ multiplex PCR; in TCRdb, only in-frame clones are kept and a portion is missing. V, J and clone size reflect that table, while D and trimming were determined from the DNA. The table records about 82,000 clones, around four fifths of them present only once. In its sample, this clone was seen a few times. Germline CDR1 is MDHEN and CDR2 is SYDVKM. The CDR3 runs 13 residues. V lost 2 bases to trimming and J lost 5 bases, with 9 bases between them. This TCR was recovered from a man older than 75 with active or convalescent COVID-19. The rearrangement uses TRBV28 and TRBJ2-5; D is perhaps TRBD1 (5 bases). The source material was peripheral blood. CDR3 amino acids: CASSLPGSETQYF. CDR3 in DNA: TGTGCCAGCAGTTTACCAGGGTCGGAGACCCAGTACTTC.